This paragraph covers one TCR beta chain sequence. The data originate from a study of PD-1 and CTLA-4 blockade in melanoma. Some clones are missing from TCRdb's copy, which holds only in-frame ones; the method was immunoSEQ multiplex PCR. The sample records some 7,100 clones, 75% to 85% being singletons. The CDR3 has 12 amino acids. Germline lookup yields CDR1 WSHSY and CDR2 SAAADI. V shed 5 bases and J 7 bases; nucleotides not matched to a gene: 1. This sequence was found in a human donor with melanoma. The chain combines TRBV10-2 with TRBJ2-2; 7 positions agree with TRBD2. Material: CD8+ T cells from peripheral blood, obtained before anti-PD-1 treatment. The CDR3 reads CASSPGGGELFF. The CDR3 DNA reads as TGCGCCAGCAGTCCGGGGGGCGGGGAGCTGTTTTTT.